This T cell receptor (beta chain) was captured in a study of blood T cell repertoires in COVID-19. Sequencing used immunoSEQ multiplex PCR; TCRdb keeps in-frame clones, though not all of them. The sample records 160,000 or so clones, approximately 87% being singletons. The CDR3 sequence is 14 residues long. Germline CDR1 reads GTSNPN; CDR2 reads SVGIG (reference sequence). Trimming removed 5 bases at V and 5 bases at J, with 15 bases between. Sequencing was performed on peripheral blood. The sequence derives from a woman aged 70-85 years with acute or convalescent COVID-19. V usage is TRBV30 and J usage is TRBJ1-4; D may be TRBD1 (6 bases). In nucleotides, the CDR3 is TGTGCCTGGTCGCCGGGACACTCAAATGAAAAACTGTTTTTT. It encodes CAWSPGHSNEKLFF.